Listed below are T cell receptor beta chains from one sample, sequenced in a study of T cells after yellow fever vaccination. TCRdb passed the 5' RACE reads through MiXCR, listing each CDR3 protein once. The data show a few hundred thousand distinct CDR3 sequences, 15% to 20% seen once. The sequencing used PBMCs, collected 15 days after the yellow fever booster vaccination. The source of these receptors is a man aged 25 to 45 who received the YFV17D yellow fever vaccine. Each CDR3 is given with its conserved first and last residue. The D gene is left open where the match is weak. Clone size is stated in some rows and not others, as once, few, many or a class when expanded.

.,TRBV6-1,.,TRBJ2-7,TGTGCCAGCACCGGCTCCAGTTTGGGGGAGCAGTACTTC,CASTGSSLGEQYF
.,TRBV20-1,.,TRBJ1-5,TGCAGTGCTAGAAACAGTTTGCATGGAGGTGAACAGCCCCAGCATTTT,CSARNSLHGGEQPQHF
.,TRBV10-3,TRBD2,TRBJ2-3,TGTGCCATCAGTGAACTAGCGCAGACAGAGAGGACAGATACGCAGTATTTT,CAISELAQTERTDTQYF
.,TRBV10-3,TRBD1,TRBJ2-5,TGTGCCATCAGCGGACAGGAGAGGGGCCAAGAGACCCAGTACTTC,CAISGQERGQETQYF
few,TRBV23-1,.,TRBJ2-2,TGCGCCAGCAGTCAATCGGGCACCCAAAGGGTGGTCACCGGGGAGCTGTTTTTT,CASSQSGTQRVVTGELFF
.,TRBV29-1,TRBD1,TRBJ2-7,TGCAGCGTTGTGCTGGGACAGGGGATCTACGAGCAGTACTTC,CSVVLGQGIYEQYF
.,TRBV27,TRBD1,TRBJ1-2,TGTGCCAGCAGGTACGGACAGGGAGGCTATGGCTACACCTTC,CASRYGQGGYGYTF
.,TRBV4-3,.,TRBJ2-2,TGCGCCAGCAGCCAAATAAACACCGGGGAGCTGTTTTTT,CASSQINTGELFF
.,TRBV29-1,.,TRBJ2-7,TGCAGCGTTTCTGGGCCCTACGAGCAGTACTTC,CSVSGPYEQYF
few,TRBV29-1,TRBD2,TRBJ2-1,TGCAGCGTTGCTCCAGGACTAGCGGGAGTGAGTGAGCAGTTCTTC,CSVAPGLAGVSEQFF
.,TRBV20-1,TRBD2,TRBJ2-1,TGCAGTGCCCGTCCCCATAGGGCGGGAGGTTACAATGAGCAGTTCTTC,CSARPHRAGGYNEQFF
.,TRBV15,.,TRBJ2-3,TGTGCCACCAGCCTGGACCCGACACCCACAGATACGCAGTATTTT,CATSLDPTPTDTQYF
.,TRBV5-1,.,TRBJ2-2,TGCGCCAGCAGCCAGGGTGGCGGGGAGCTGTTTTTT,CASSQGGGELFF
.,TRBV9,.,TRBJ2-5,TGTGCCAGCAGCGTAGAAATAGCTGAAGAGACCCAGTACTTC,CASSVEIAEETQYF
.,TRBV20-1,TRBD2,TRBJ2-5,TGCAGTGCTAGAGATCATCTGGCCCCACGACTAGCGGGACCCCAAGAGACCCAGTACTTC,CSARDHLAPRLAGPQETQYF
few,TRBV29-1,.,TRBJ1-5,TGCAGCGTCGCCGACGGTGATCAGCCCCAGCATTTT,CSVADGDQPQHF
few,TRBV29-1,.,TRBJ2-5,TGCAGCGTTGATGGAAGGGGGGTTTGGCCAGAGACCCAGTACTTC,CSVDGRGVWPETQYF
.,TRBV20-1,TRBD2,TRBJ2-7,TGCAGTGCTAGAGATCCCTCAATAGCGGGAGTCTCCTACGAGCAGTACTTC,CSARDPSIAGVSYEQYF
.,TRBV9,.,TRBJ2-7,TGTGCCAGCAGCGTAGGAGCGGAGATCGTCTACGAGCAGTACTTC,CASSVGAEIVYEQYF
few,TRBV11-1,.,TRBJ2-5,TGTGCCAGCAGCTTTGGTCCGACGGAGACCCAGTACTTC,CASSFGPTETQYF
.,TRBV28,.,TRBJ2-7,TGTGCCAGCAGTTTAGACTTATTAGGGGAGCAGTACTTC,CASSLDLLGEQYF
few,TRBV5-1,TRBD2,TRBJ2-1,TGCGCCAGCAGCCCCTACCCGACTAGCGGATATAACAATGAGCAGTTCTTC,CASSPYPTSGYNNEQFF
few,TRBV12-3/TRBV12-4,TRBD1,TRBJ2-7,TGTGCCAGCAGACCCGGGACAGGGTTCGAGCAGTACTTC,CASRPGTGFEQYF
few,TRBV29-1,.,TRBJ2-5,TGCAGCGTTTCAGTCCAAGGGACCCAGTACTTC,CSVSVQGTQYF